The 10 T cell receptor beta chains reported below all come from one sample, sequenced in a study of brain T cells in children with intractable seizures (dated by TCRdb to the early 2020s). The library was produced with the immunoSEQ multiplex PCR assay. Entries here come from immuneACCESS through TCRdb and include only in-frame sequences with V and J called. Some clones fail to appear in such tables; in the studies checked, an unresolved V gene covers under half of the shortfall, and the cause of the remainder is unknown. This sample comprises 300,000 to 400,000 clones, roughly 93% of them detected only once. 5% to 7% of the sample is in the top ten clones. Read against the paper, the sample's time point label means: blood from clinic visit 5 months post-surgery; TSC patient then seizure free. Sequencing used peripheral blood, obtained 4 to 5 months after surgery. These receptors were taken from a boy younger than two with tuberous sclerosis and intractable seizures.

This chain uses TRBV30 with TRBJ2-1, with TRBD2 identical over 8 bases. V dropped 1 base and J dropped 5; count of bases not matched to a gene: 1. CDR3 length: 13 residues. Germline CDR1 and CDR2: GTSNPN and SVGIG (reference sequence). This CDR3 reads CAWSEGLDNEQFF. The CDR3 bases are TGTGCCTGGAGTGAGGGACTAGACAATGAGCAGTTCTTC.

On this clone itself: This CDR3 is also generated by other DNA sequences in the sample. This chain uses TRBV2 with TRBJ1-1; 9 nucleotides line up with TRBD1. CDR1 is SNHLY, CDR2 FYNNEI, per germline. Germline trimming cut 4 bases from V and 4 bases from J; bases unmatched to any gene: 7. CDR3 length: 15 amino acids. Written as DNA, the CDR3 is TGTGCCAGCAGTGCCACAGGGGGCCGAGGCACTGAAGCTTTCTTT. Translation: CASSATGGRGTEAFF.

This clone has a single count. This chain joins TRBV12-2 and TRBJ1-1; TRBD1, the table's D call, lacks a check against the DNA. TRBV12-2 represents a pseudogene. CDR3 length equals 17 residues. The CDR3 DNA follows: TGTGCAAGTCGCTTAGAAGGGGACAGAGAGATGAACACTGAAGCTTTCTTT. It yields the protein CASRLEGDREMNTEAFF.

This clone is a singleton in its sample. This sequence joins TRBV6-5 and TRBJ2-2, with 9 positions matching TRBD2. Germline V gene lookup returns CDR1 MNHEY and CDR2 SVGAGI. Trimming cost V 6 bases and J 8 bases; bases outside gene matches: 4. The length of the CDR3 is 13 residues. The CDR3 DNA sequence: TGTGCCAGCAGGGCTAGCGGGATGGGGGAGCTGTTTTTT. Amino acid sequence: CASRASGMGELFF.

The CDR3 protein is CASSLSRTRANFTGELFF. The CDR3 region has the DNA TGTGCCAGCAGCTTATCCCGCACTAGAGCTAATTTCACCGGGGAGCTGTTTTTT. The chain carries TRBV7-3 and TRBJ2-2; TRBD2 is a possible D gene (5 bases). Germline assignment: CDR1 SGHTA and CDR2 FQGTGA. Trimming shortened V by 2 bases and J by 4 bases, and 20 bases separated the two germline ends. The CDR3 contains 18 residues.

This clone was detected once. This sequence joins TRBV6-5 and TRBJ2-1, with D perhaps matching TRBD2 (5 bases). CDR3 size: 15 residues. Per the germline V gene, CDR1 is MNHEY and CDR2 is SVGAGI. The V gene lost 4 bases and the J gene lost 4 bases, with 14 bases spanning the gap. The CDR3 loop reads CASSFGRGEYNEQFF. The CDR3 DNA reads as TGTGCCAGCAGTTTCGGACGGGGAGAATACAATGAGCAGTTCTTC.

The rearrangement links TRBV28 to TRBJ2-7; possible D gene TRBD1, 6 bases. Trimming pared 2 bases from V and 2 bases from J, leaving 16 bases between. The CDR3 is made up of 16 amino acids. Germline-derived CDR1 and CDR2 are MDHEN and SYDVKM. The CDR3, as DNA: TGTGCCAGCAGTTTAGAGGGGGTTGCAGGGGCCTACGAGCAGTACTTC. This sequence encodes CASSLEGVAGAYEQYF.

V gene TRBV24-1 combines with J gene TRBJ2-5, with D perhaps being TRBD1 or TRBD2 (6 bases each). Between the trimmed V and J ends, which lost 4 bases and 5 bases, there was a span of 16 bases. CDR3 length: 15 residues. The V gene's germline CDR1 is KGHDR and CDR2 SFDVKD. CDR3 sequence reads: CATSEPGGFRETQYF. CDR3 bases: TGTGCCACCAGTGAGCCCGGGGGCTTTAGGGAGACCCAGTACTTC.

The V call is TRBV23-1, the J call TRBJ1-1, with D tentatively TRBD1 (5 bases). TRBV23-1 is sorted into the ORF group, with uncertain function. Trimming removed 0 bases at V and 1 base at J, with 15 bases between. The CDR3 spans 17 residues. CDR3 loop: CASSQSGGWGENTEAFF. The CDR3 nucleotides read TGCGCCAGCAGTCAATCGGGGGGATGGGGAGAGAACACTGAAGCTTTCTTT.

The chain carries TRBV29-1 and TRBJ1-5; perhaps TRBD1 as D (6 bases). This CDR3 has 12 amino acids. Trimming pared 4 bases from V and 5 bases from J, leaving 9 bases between. Germline CDR1 reads SQVTM; CDR2 reads ANQGSEA. CDR3 sequence (DNA): TGCAGCGTTGGTTCAGGGGATCAGCCCCAGCATTTT. Protein sequence: CSVGSGDQPQHF.